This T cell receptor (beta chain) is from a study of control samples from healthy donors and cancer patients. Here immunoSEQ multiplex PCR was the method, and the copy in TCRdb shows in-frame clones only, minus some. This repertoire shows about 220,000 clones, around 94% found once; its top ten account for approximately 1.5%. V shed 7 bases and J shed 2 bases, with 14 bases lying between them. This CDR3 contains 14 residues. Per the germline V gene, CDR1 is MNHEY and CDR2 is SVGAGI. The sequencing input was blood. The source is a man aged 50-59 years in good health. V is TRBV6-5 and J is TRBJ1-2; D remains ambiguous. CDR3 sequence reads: CASTQNWENYGYTF. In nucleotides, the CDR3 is TGTGCCAGCACCCAAAATTGGGAGAACTATGGCTACACCTTC.